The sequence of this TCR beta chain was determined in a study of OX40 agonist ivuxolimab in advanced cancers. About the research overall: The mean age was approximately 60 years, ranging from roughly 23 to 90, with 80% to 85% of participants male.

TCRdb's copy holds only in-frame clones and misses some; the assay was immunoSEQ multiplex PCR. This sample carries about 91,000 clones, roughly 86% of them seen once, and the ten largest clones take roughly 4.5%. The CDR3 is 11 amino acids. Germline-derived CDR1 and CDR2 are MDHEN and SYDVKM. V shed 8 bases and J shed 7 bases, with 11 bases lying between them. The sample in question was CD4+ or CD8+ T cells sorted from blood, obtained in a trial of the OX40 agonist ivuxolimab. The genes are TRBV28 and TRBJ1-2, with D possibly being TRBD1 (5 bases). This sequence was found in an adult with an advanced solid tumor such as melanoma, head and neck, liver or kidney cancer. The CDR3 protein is CASGGLGGYTF. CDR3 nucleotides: TGTGCCAGCGGGGGTTTGGGTGGCTACACCTTC.